The next 10 T cell receptor beta chains were all read from a single sample in a study of blood T cell repertoires in COVID-19. TCRdb's table, derived via immunoSEQ multiplex PCR, lists solely in-frame clones and lacks some. Seen here are 150,000 or so clones, 80% to 90% observed once, and the top ten hold roughly 13%. Sequenced: peripheral blood. These TCRs come from a man younger than 30 with COVID-19, enrolled during active disease.

The chain couples TRBV9 to TRBJ1-2; perhaps TRBD1 as D (6 bases). Trimming removed 0 bases from V and 6 bases from J, with 9 bases in between. The CDR3 runs to 13 residues. Germline assignment: CDR1 SGDLS and CDR2 YYNGEE. The CDR3 DNA is TGTGCCAGCAGCGTAGCCGGGGGGCATGGCTACACCTTC. As protein: CASSVAGGHGYTF.

The chain uses TRBV7-2 and TRBJ2-1, with D tentatively TRBD1 (5 bases). V lost 1 base, J lost 9 bases, and 13 bases lay in between. Per the germline V gene, CDR1 is SGHTA and CDR2 is FQGNSA. This CDR3 region has 14 residues. The DNA for the CDR3 is TGTGCCAGCAGCTTAGACGTCGGAAGGGGTGAGCAGTTCTTC. It yields the protein CASSLDVGRGEQFF.

This chain uses TRBV9 with TRBJ1-2, with TRBD1 as a possible D gene (6 bases). There are 15 residues in the CDR3. Trimming shortened V by 0 bases and J by 6 bases, and 15 bases separated the two germline ends. Per the germline V gene, CDR1 is SGDLS and CDR2 is YYNGEE. The CDR3 region has the DNA TGTGCCAGCAGCGTAGAGAGGGGGGGACTCGATGGCTACACCTTC. It is translated as CASSVERGGLDGYTF.

The chain is built from TRBV7-9 and TRBJ2-7, with TRBD2 identical over 8 bases. J was trimmed by 7 bases and V by 4 bases; bases with no gene match: 9. CDR1 is SEHNR, CDR2 FQNEAQ, per germline (reference sequence). The CDR3 covers 14 residues. CDR3 protein: CASSSRTSKYEQYF. CDR3 in DNA: TGTGCCAGCAGCTCCAGGACTAGCAAGTATGAGCAGTACTTC.

The chain couples TRBV18 to TRBJ2-1; possibly TRBD1 for D (6 bases). This CDR3 is built from 15 residues. V dropped 7 bases and J dropped 8 bases, with 21 bases sitting between them. Germline V gene data show CDR1 as KGHSH and CDR2 as LQKENI. CDR3 loop: CASFSGTSARHEQFF. For the CDR3, the DNA is TGTGCCAGCTTCTCCGGGACATCGGCCCGACATGAGCAGTTCTTC.

The chain carries TRBV28 and TRBJ2-7; D gene uncertain. Trimming pared 2 bases from V and 2 bases from J, leaving 13 bases between. Germline lookup yields CDR1 MDHEN and CDR2 SYDVKM. The CDR3 has 15 residues. This CDR3 is CASSLPFGSPYEQYF. CDR3 sequence (DNA): TGTGCCAGCAGTTTACCGTTCGGTTCCCCCTACGAGCAGTACTTC.

This chain links TRBV14 with TRBJ2-3; maybe TRBD1 (8 bases). The germline gives CDR1 SGHDN, CDR2 FVKESK. V lost 4 bases and J lost 2, with 13 bases in between. CDR3 length: 15 amino acids. The CDR3 is CASSRQGTNTDTQYF. In DNA form, the CDR3 reads TGTGCCAGCAGCCGACAGGGGACTAACACAGATACGCAGTATTTT.

The rearrangement uses TRBV25-1 and TRBJ2-1, with no clear D. CDR1 and CDR2 (germline): MGHDK, SYGVNS. Trimming removed 6 bases at V and 4 bases at J, with 7 bases between. This CDR3 contains 12 residues. CDR3 in amino acids: CASSGHYNEQFF. In nucleotides, the CDR3 is TGTGCCAGCAGCGGTCATTACAATGAGCAGTTCTTC.

The chain carries TRBV7-2 and TRBJ2-3; the match to TRBD2 covers 8 bases. V lost 3 bases and J lost 5; bases outside the gene matches: 13. Germline CDR1 SGHTA, CDR2 FQGNSA. The CDR3 runs 17 residues. The CDR3 is CASSFPLVGRGGDTQYF. DNA for the CDR3: TGTGCCAGCAGCTTTCCCCTCGTCGGGAGGGGCGGAGATACGCAGTATTTT.

V and J are TRBV27 and TRBJ2-7; D is ambiguous. CDR1 and CDR2 (germline): MNHEY, SMNVEV (reference sequence). The CDR3 is 13 residues long. The V end was cut by 3 bases, the J end by 2 bases, with 8 bases between. The chain's CDR3 is CASSFSGPYEQYF. Written as DNA, the CDR3 is TGTGCCAGCAGTTTCAGTGGTCCCTACGAGCAGTACTTC.